These 16 T cell receptor beta chains came from one sample sequenced in a study of blood T cell repertoires in COVID-19. Measured with immunoSEQ multiplex PCR; TCRdb has only the in-frame clones, and not every one. The sample records approximately 270,000 clones, 91% being singletons. Input material: PBMCs or T cells enriched from blood (not recorded which). Receptors were obtained from a human donor in a cohort exposed to, infected with or recovered from COVID-19 (not recorded which). The donor label of this sample is uncertain.

In this sample, this clone turned up once. This chain uses TRBV5-1 with TRBJ2-3; D might be TRBD1 (6 bases). This CDR3 spans 15 amino acids. Germline V CDR1 and CDR2: SGHRS, YFSETQ. The V and J ends lost 3 bases and 1 base respectively, with 12 bases between them. The chain's CDR3 is CASSYAGDRTDTQYF. The CDR3 DNA is TGCGCCAGCAGCTACGCAGGGGATCGCACAGATACGCAGTATTTT.

This clone was seen only a few times. The chain recombines TRBV12-3 or TRBV12-4 with TRBJ1-1; 7 positions agree with TRBD1. This CDR3 has 13 amino acids. J lost 4 bases, V lost 10 bases, and 9 bases had no gene match. CDR3 bases: TGTGCCATCAAAGCAGGGGGTGGCACTGAAGCTTTCTTT. It encodes CAIKAGGGTEAFF.

The rearrangement links TRBV18 to TRBJ2-5; weak D call: TRBD2 (5 bases). The length of the CDR3 is 15 residues. V lost 4 bases and J 1 base, leaving 13 bases between the germline ends. CDR1 and CDR2 from the germline V gene are KGHSH and LQKENI. The CDR3 bases are TGTGCCAGCTCACAGGGAGACCTAAGCCAAGAGACCCAGTACTTC. Its protein is CASSQGDLSQETQYF.

This sequence joins TRBV7-3 and TRBJ2-5; the match to TRBD2 covers 8 bases. Germline lookup yields CDR1 SGHTA and CDR2 FQGTGA. The CDR3 extends over 15 amino acids. J gave up 2 bases and V 3 bases, and 5 bases lay outside the gene matches. CDR3 residues: CASSLRGGTQETQYF. In nucleotides, the CDR3 is TGTGCCAGCAGCTTGCGCGGGGGGACTCAAGAGACCCAGTACTTC.

The chain combines TRBV6-2 or TRBV6-3 with TRBJ2-2; 11 nucleotides line up with TRBD2. Losses at the gene ends were 4 bases for V and 4 bases for J; bases not matched to a gene: 8. The CDR3 loop spans 17 amino acids. The germline gives CDR1 MNHEY, CDR2 SVGEGT. The CDR3: CASSSVLAGGTTGELFF. The CDR3 DNA reads TGTGCCAGCAGTTCCGTCCTAGCGGGGGGAACCACCGGGGAGCTGTTTTTT.

The CDR3 loop is CASRSHPNTEAFF. CDR3 DNA: TGTGCCAGCAGGTCCCATCCGAACACTGAAGCTTTCTTT. The chain has TRBV7-9 and TRBJ1-1; D uncertain. The CDR3 extends over 13 amino acids. V lost 6 bases, J lost 1 base, and 9 bases lay in between. The germline V gene has CDR1 SEHNR and CDR2 FQNEAQ (reference sequence).

This clone came up a few times. V is TRBV5-1 and J is TRBJ1-2; 9 bases line up with TRBD1. CDR3 length: 18 amino acids. CDR1 SGHRS and CDR2 YFSETQ come from the germline V gene. Trimming removed 2 bases from V and 8 bases from J; junction bases left unmatched: 19. The CDR3 region has the DNA TGCGCCAGCAGCTTCCCGACAGACCCGACAGGGGGAGCGGAGGGCTACACCTTC. Amino acids: CASSFPTDPTGGAEGYTF.

V usage is TRBV7-8 and J usage is TRBJ1-4; TRBD1 might be the D (6 bases). This CDR3 region has 16 residues. Trimming took off 3 bases at V and 6 bases at J, with 17 bases between the two ends. Germline V gives CDR1 SGHVS, CDR2 FQNEAQ. CDR3 nucleotide sequence: TGTGCCAGCAGCTTTGGCCATACAGGGTGGGATGAAAAACTGTTTTTT. The encoded protein is CASSFGHTGWDEKLFF.

The V gene is TRBV7-9, the J gene TRBJ1-5; D is unresolved. The germline V gene has CDR1 SEHNR and CDR2 FQNEAQ (reference sequence). V lost 5 bases to trimming and J lost 4 bases, with 6 bases between them. There are 12 residues in the CDR3. DNA of the CDR3: TGTGCCAGCAGCCCCGCGAATCAGCCCCAGCATTTT. Its translation is CASSPANQPQHF.

The J gene is TRBJ2-3, the V gene TRBV7-9, with 8 bases matching TRBD1. There are 17 residues in the CDR3. V shed 5 bases and J 4 bases; nucleotides not matched to a gene: 14. Germline V gene sequence: CDR1 SEHNR, CDR2 FQNEAQ (reference sequence). The CDR3 sequence: CASSRYLDREGSDTQYF. DNA of the CDR3: TGTGCCAGCAGCCGATATCTGGACAGGGAAGGTTCAGATACGCAGTATTTT.

The chain joins TRBV2 to TRBJ1-2; D unclear. This CDR3 contains 13 residues. V lost 6 bases to trimming and J lost 3 bases, with 11 bases between them. From germline, CDR1 is SNHLY and CDR2 FYNNEI. The CDR3 bases are TGTGCCAGCAGGGAGGACTATGACTATGGCTACACCTTC. Residues: CASREDYDYGYTF.

V and J are TRBV19 and TRBJ2-1; D not resolved. Trimming removed 0 bases from V and 0 bases from J, with 9 bases in between. Germline CDR1 LNHDA, CDR2 SQIVND (reference sequence). The CDR3 is 16 residues long. In DNA, the CDR3 is TGTGCCAGTAGTATAGACGAAGCGAGCTCCTACAATGAGCAGTTCTTC. Translated, it gives CASSIDEASSYNEQFF. Looking up the rest from reference TRBV19 and TRBJ2-1 gives the full variable domain: DGGITQSPKYLFRKEGQNVTLSCEQNLNHDAMYWYRQDPGQGLRLIYYSQIVNDFQKGDIAEGYSVSREKKESFPLTVTSAQKNPTAFYLCASSIDEASSYNEQFFGPGTRLTVL.

The rearrangement joins TRBV19 to TRBJ2-1; the match to TRBD2 covers 14 bases. From germline, CDR1 is LNHDA and CDR2 SQIVND (reference sequence). The CDR3 spans 17 residues. Unmatched junction bases numbered 8, after V lost 3 bases and J lost 7 bases. CDR3 coding DNA: TGTGCCAGTAGTATCACTAGACTAGCGGGGGGGTCGAATGAGCAGTTCTTC. This codes for CASSITRLAGGSNEQFF.

The chain combines TRBV18 with TRBJ1-1; 7 nucleotides match TRBD1. CDR1 KGHSH and CDR2 LQKENI come from the germline V gene. V dropped 3 bases and J dropped 7; count of bases not matched to a gene: 5. The CDR3 is 13 amino acids. CDR3 sequence reads: CASSPSGQNEAFF. The CDR3 DNA reads as TGTGCCAGCTCACCTTCGGGACAGAATGAAGCTTTCTTT.

The V call is TRBV5-1, the J call TRBJ2-7; a possible D gene is TRBD1 (6 bases). Germline-derived CDR1 and CDR2 are SGHRS and YFSETQ. The V and J ends lost 5 bases and 0 bases respectively, with 15 bases between them. This CDR3 spans 15 amino acids. The CDR3 spells CASRSVWDISYEQYF. CDR3 nucleotide sequence: TGCGCCAGCAGGTCAGTTTGGGACATCTCCTACGAGCAGTACTTC.

The genes are TRBV7-2 and TRBJ2-1; D unresolved. Germline loops: CDR1 SGHTA, CDR2 FQGNSA. V was clipped by 4 bases and J by 0 bases, with 13 bases between them. The CDR3 covers 16 residues. CDR3: CASSSHSAGSYNEQFF. CDR3 sequence (DNA): TGTGCCAGCAGCTCCCATAGTGCAGGCTCCTACAATGAGCAGTTCTTC.